A single sample is the source of the 15 T cell receptor beta chains below, sequenced in a study of T cell changes during pregnancy in multiple sclerosis (dated by TCRdb to the late 2010s). The library was prepared using the immunoSEQ multiplex PCR assay. TCRdb's version of the immuneACCESS table is confined to in-frame rearrangements and falls short of the full clone set. An unresolved V gene accounts for under half of the shortfall where checked; the remainder is of unknown origin. The sample has tens of thousands of clones on record, more than 85% of them singletons. 0.95% of the sample goes to the ten largest clones. The specimen comprised peripheral blood, sampled before pregnancy. These receptors were obtained from a female donor with multiple sclerosis, enrolled in a pregnancy study.

The rearrangement links TRBV14 to TRBJ2-7, with 8 bases aligning to TRBD1. V lost 0 bases, J lost 6 bases, and 4 bases stayed unmatched. Germline-derived CDR1 and CDR2 are SGHDN and FVKESK. CDR3 length equals 14 residues. As DNA, the CDR3 is TGTGCCAGCAGCCAAGACCAGGGGGCCGGCGAGCAGTACTTC. Its translation: CASSQDQGAGEQYF. Looking up the rest from reference TRBV14 and TRBJ2-7 gives the full variable domain: EAGVTQFPSHSVIEKGQTVTLRCDPISGHDNLYWYRRVMGKEIKFLLHFVKESKQDESGMPNNRFLAERTGGTYSTLKVQPAELEDSGVYFCASSQDQGAGEQYFGPGTRLTVT.

The chain recombines TRBV5-8 with TRBJ2-2; 9 nucleotides agree with TRBD2. V lost 0 bases to trimming and J lost 5 bases; unmatched junction nucleotides: 8. The germline V gene has CDR1 SGHTS and CDR2 YDEGEE. CDR3 size: 17 residues. The CDR3 protein is CASSLGLADTRTGELFF. The CDR3 DNA reads TGTGCCAGCAGCTTGGGACTAGCGGACACGAGAACCGGGGAGCTGTTTTTT. The full variable domain, completed using reference TRBV5-8 and TRBJ2-2, is EAGVTQSPTHLIKTRGQQATLRCSPISGHTSVYWYQQALGLGLQFLLWYDEGEERNRGNFPPRFSGRQFPNYSSELNVNALELEDSALYLCASSLGLADTRTGELFFGEGSRLTVL.

The rearrangement uses TRBV7-5 and TRBJ2-7; the D call TRBD2 from the table was never checked on the DNA. TRBV7-5 constitutes a pseudogene. The CDR3 loop spans 16 amino acids. CDR3 protein: CVRSLVLPSGNYEQYF. DNA of the CDR3: TGTGTCAGAAGCTTAGTCCTGCCAAGCGGGAACTACGAGCAGTACTTC.

This clone has just one count. The V and J genes are TRBV4-1 and TRBJ2-3, with 8 bases aligning to TRBD1. The CDR3 covers 17 residues. With V trimmed by 4 bases and J by 3 bases, 12 bases remained unmatched. The V gene's germline CDR1 is MGHRA and CDR2 YSYEKL. CDR3 in amino acids: CASSPDRANIRTDTQYF. The CDR3 nucleotides read TGCGCCAGCAGCCCGGACAGGGCTAACATAAGGACAGATACGCAGTATTTT.

This rearrangement joins TRBV5-4 to TRBJ2-1, with 10 bases that match TRBD2. Germline assignment: CDR1 SGHNT and CDR2 YYREEE (reference sequence). CDR3 length equals 14 residues. Trimming at V came to 2 bases and at J to 4 bases, leaving 0 bases not matched to a gene. CDR3 loop: CASSLLAGYNEQFF. The DNA of the CDR3 is TGTGCCAGCAGCTTACTAGCGGGATACAATGAGCAGTTCTTC.

Only one count was recorded for this clone. V is TRBV18 and J is TRBJ2-7; D is possibly TRBD1 (7 bases). V lost 3 bases to trimming and J lost 0 bases, with 33 bases between them. This CDR3 spans 22 amino acids. Germline lookup yields CDR1 KGHSH and CDR2 LQKENI. This CDR3 is CASSPSPGQSSSGTHPSYEQYF. CDR3 nucleotide sequence: TGTGCCAGCTCACCTTCGCCGGGACAGTCTTCTTCCGGGACTCACCCCTCCTACGAGCAGTACTTC.

The chain employs TRBV5-4 and TRBJ2-1, with 8 bases aligning to TRBD2. The CDR3 is made up of 16 amino acids. The V and J ends lost 7 bases and 6 bases, in that order; junction bases with no gene match: 15. The germline V gene has CDR1 SGHNT and CDR2 YYREEE (reference sequence). In nucleotides, the CDR3 is TGTGCCAGCGCTCCGCAAGCGGGAGTACCCGGCAATGAGCAGTTCTTC. It encodes CASAPQAGVPGNEQFF.

The rearrangement uses TRBV2 and TRBJ1-5; 8 positions match TRBD1. CDR3 size: 13 residues. J lost 4 bases, V lost 5 bases, and 1 base had no gene match. Looked up from germline, CDR1 is SNHLY and CDR2 is FYNNEI. The CDR3 DNA follows: TGTGCCAGCAGTAGACAGGGGAATCAGCCCCAGCATTTT. This translates into CASSRQGNQPQHF.

This clone was detected only once. The genes are TRBV7-8 and TRBJ2-5, with TRBD1 identical over 9 bases. J was trimmed by 4 bases and V by 4 bases; bases with no gene match: 10. The CDR3 runs to 16 residues. Germline CDR1 SGHVS, CDR2 FQNEAQ. The CDR3 bases are TGTGCCAGCAGCTCTACAGGGGGCGCGGTTGCAGAGACCCAGTACTTC. Protein sequence: CASSSTGGAVAETQYF.

J is TRBJ1-6 and V is TRBV19; the match to TRBD1 covers 7 bases. This CDR3 has 15 amino acids. V lost 4 bases, J lost 5 bases, and 5 bases stayed unmatched. CDR1 LNHDA and CDR2 SQIVND come from the germline V gene (reference sequence). In DNA form, the CDR3 reads TGTGCCAGTAGTAACTACAGGGGTAATAATTCACCCCTCCACTTT. This codes for CASSNYRGNNSPLHF.

V and J are TRBV7-2 and TRBJ1-4; TRBD1 is a possible D gene (6 bases). CDR1 is SGHTA, CDR2 FQGNSA, per germline. Trimming shortened V by 4 bases and J by 10 bases, and 25 bases separated the two germline ends. The CDR3 length is 17 residues. CDR3 sequence (DNA): TGTGCCAGCAGCTCAACTAAAATCCGGGACACGTGGGGAAAACTGTTTTTT. It specifies CASSSTKIRDTWGKLFF.

The J gene is TRBJ1-5, the V gene TRBV19; 12 bases are a match to TRBD1. The CDR3 is made up of 17 amino acids. V shed 5 bases and J 6 bases; nucleotides not matched to a gene: 11. Germline V lookup: CDR1 LNHDA, CDR2 SQIVND (reference sequence). Here the CDR3 DNA reads TGTGCCAGTAGTTACCGTCCGGGACAGGGGGCAGGTCAGCCCCAGCATTTT. Its protein product is CASSYRPGQGAGQPQHF.

The chain employs TRBV6-1 and TRBJ1-5; 9 nucleotides line up with TRBD1. Germline loops: CDR1 MNHNS, CDR2 SASEGT. Losses at the gene ends were 4 bases for V and 3 bases for J; bases not matched to a gene: 7. The length of the CDR3 is 16 residues. Here the CDR3 reads CASSAQGAGSNQPQHF. CDR3 bases: TGTGCCAGCAGTGCACAGGGGGCCGGGTCCAATCAGCCCCAGCATTTT.

The chain uses TRBV18 and TRBJ1-4; possible D gene TRBD1, 6 bases. V shed 3 bases and J shed 4 bases, with 12 bases lying between them. The CDR3 is 15 residues long. Germline lookup yields CDR1 KGHSH and CDR2 LQKENI. The CDR3 loop reads CASSPLDSFNEKLFF. The CDR3 DNA is TGTGCCAGCTCACCTTTGGACAGTTTTAATGAAAAACTGTTTTTT.

V and J are TRBV5-4 and TRBJ1-1, with D uncertain. V gave up 3 bases and J gave up 7 bases, with 7 bases separating them. Germline V gene data show CDR1 as SGHNT and CDR2 as YYREEE (reference sequence). CDR3 length: 11 amino acids. The CDR3 region has the DNA TGTGCCAGCAGCTCATCAGATGAAGCTTTCTTT. It translates to CASSSSDEAFF.